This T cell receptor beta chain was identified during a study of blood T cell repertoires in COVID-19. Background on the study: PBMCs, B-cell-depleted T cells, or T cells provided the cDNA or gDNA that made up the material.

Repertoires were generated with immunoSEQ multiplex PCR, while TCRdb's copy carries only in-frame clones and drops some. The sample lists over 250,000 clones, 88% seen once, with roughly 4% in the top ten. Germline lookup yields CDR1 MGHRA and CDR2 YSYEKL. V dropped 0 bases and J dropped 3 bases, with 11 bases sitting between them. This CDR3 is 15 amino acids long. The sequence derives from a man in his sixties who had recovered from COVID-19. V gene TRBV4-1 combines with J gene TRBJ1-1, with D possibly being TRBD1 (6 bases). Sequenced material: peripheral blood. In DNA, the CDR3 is TGCGCCAGCAGCCAAGACGGGGGGCTGGACACTGAAGCTTTCTTT. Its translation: CASSQDGGLDTEAFF.